This TCR beta chain is from a study of shared clonotypes between healthy human individuals. Notes on the study in general: Rarefaction analysis demonstrated incomplete sorted-subset sequencing notwithstanding large depth.

Germline CDR1 reads MDHEN; CDR2 reads SYDVKM. This CDR3 has 16 amino acids. V was pared by 6 bases and J by 3 bases, with 12 bases of the junction left unmatched. The protocol was immunoSEQ multiplex PCR, while the TCRdb copy is restricted to in-frame clones and leaves out a portion. The repertoire consists of around 1.9 million clones, with about 93% occurring once and the leading ten covering 1.5% to 2%. CD45RO-negative cells were positively selected for CCR7, leaving out terminally differentiated effector memory CD45RA+ cells. Every donor was a Caucasian adult from Nashville, Tennessee. This clone was picked up one time. What it recognizes is unknown.

The sample consisted of naive CD8+ T cells from PBMCs. This TCR came from a man aged 18 to 29 in good health. Some clones in this sample may be carry-over from other donors' samples. The V and J genes are TRBV28 and TRBJ2-7; 9 bases line up with TRBD2. DNA of the CDR3: TGTGCCAGCAGCCACATCCCGGGACTAGCCGTCTACGAGCAGTACTTC. This sequence encodes CASSHIPGLAVYEQYF.